This TCR beta chain derives from a study of neurological immune-mediated disorders. Notes on the study in general: The multiple sclerosis repertoire cluster showed no association with any clinical or MRI feature. The authors stated that larger cohorts are needed.

The cDNA was generated by 5'RACE with 10-nucleotide random UMIs. Every sequencing run produced over 200 million TCR-beta sequences, and the sequences from any one run covered 15-18 subjects. TCRdb redid the calling of the 5' RACE reads with MiXCR, one entry per CDR3 protein. Altogether about 80,000 distinct CDR3 sequences are present, over 4.5% being singletons, with the ten largest covering roughly 7.9%. This clonotype has at least ten counts. Antigen: not known. Time point reported: longitudinal time-point 2. The CDR3 length is 16 residues. J lost 4 bases, V lost 3 bases, and 11 bases had no gene match. Germline assignment: CDR1 SEHNR and CDR2 FQNEAQ (reference sequence).

The gene calls are TRBV7-9 and TRBJ2-7; 8 bases line up with TRBD1. Sequencing was carried out using PBMCs. The TCR sequence derives from a woman aged 55-75 years with multiple sclerosis. The CDR3 DNA sequence: TGTGCCAGCAGCTTGGAAAGGACAGGGACAGGATACGAGCAGTACTTC. Its translation is CASSLERTGTGYEQYF.